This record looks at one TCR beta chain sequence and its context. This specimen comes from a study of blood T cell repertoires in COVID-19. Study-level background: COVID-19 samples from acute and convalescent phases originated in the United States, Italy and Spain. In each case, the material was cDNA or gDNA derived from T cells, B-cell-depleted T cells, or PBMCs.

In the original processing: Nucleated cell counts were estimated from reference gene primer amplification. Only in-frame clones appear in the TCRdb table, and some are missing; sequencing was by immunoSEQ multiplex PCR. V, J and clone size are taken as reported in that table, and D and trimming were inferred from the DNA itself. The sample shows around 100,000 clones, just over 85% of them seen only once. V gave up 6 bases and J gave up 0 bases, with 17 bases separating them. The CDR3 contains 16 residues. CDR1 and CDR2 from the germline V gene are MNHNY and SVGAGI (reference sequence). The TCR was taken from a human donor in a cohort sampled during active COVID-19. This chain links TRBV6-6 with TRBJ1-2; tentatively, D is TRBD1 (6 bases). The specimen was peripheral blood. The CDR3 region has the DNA TGTGCCAGCAGCCCCCCGGACAGAGCATCTAACTATGGCTACACCTTC. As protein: CASSPPDRASNYGYTF.